The clone carrying this TCR beta chain came up many times. The antigen is unknown. Individual cDNA molecules were tagged with unique molecular identifiers, the study reported. In TCRdb, the 5' RACE reads were re-called with MiXCR into one record per CDR3 protein. The profile covers about 20,000 distinct CDR3 sequences, with approximately 4.3% appearing a single time and less than 5.5% taken by the ten largest. V was cut by 1 base and J by 3 bases, with 6 bases left in between. This CDR3 is 14 amino acids long. Germline loops: CDR1 MNHNS, CDR2 SASEGT. The sample originates from a study of early T cells in non-severe SARS-CoV-2 infection. For the study at large: The chains were unpaired, and the sequenced material was bulk RNA from unsorted whole blood.

Study-level results: VDJdb-based annotation leaned toward anti-spike CD8 responses and missed private and CD4 specificities.

The chain employs TRBV6-1 and TRBJ1-4; D gene uncertain. The receptor comes from an adult who was a healthcare worker with PCR-confirmed SARS-CoV-2 infection or an uninfected control (not recorded which). Sequencing was done on a sample of whole blood. In DNA, the CDR3 is TGTGCCAGCAGTGAAGAACGGGCTAATGAAAAACTGTTTTTT. Translated, it gives CASSEERANEKLFF.